A single sample gave rise to the 3 T cell receptor beta chains below, sequenced in a study of molecular identifiers for immune sequencing clone quantification. TCRdb reprocessed the PCR reads with MiXCR, giving one entry per CDR3 protein. This sample yields 10,000 to 12,000 distinct CDR3 sequences, of which over 20% are seen a single time; about 1.5% belongs to the top ten. The sequencing sample was made of naive CD8+ T cells from blood, with Jurkat cell RNA spiked in. Subset described: FACS-sorted CD8+CD4-CCR7+CD45RA+ naive T cells. The source of these receptors is a human donor in good health. Some libraries in this study had Jurkat cell RNA spiked in.

Concerning this clonotype itself: A much larger clone lies a single base off, so this may be a read error. The chain is built from TRBV12-3 or TRBV12-4 and TRBJ2-2, with TRBD1 as a possible D gene (7 bases). Trimming removed 8 bases at V and 5 bases at J, with 21 bases between. The CDR3 contains 16 residues. DNA for the CDR3: TGTGCCAGCGGCCCGGGAGCAGGGGGTCGGACCGGGGAGCTGTTTTTT. Its protein is CASGPGAGGRTGELFF.

The rearrangement uses TRBV15 and TRBJ2-2; no reliable D call. Germline lookup yields CDR1 LNHNV and CDR2 YYDKDF (reference sequence). The length of the CDR3 is 13 residues. Trimming left V 3 bases short and J 4 bases short, with 6 bases between. CDR3 sequence reads: CATSSWRTGELFF. The DNA for the CDR3 is TGTGCCACCAGCAGCTGGCGCACCGGGGAGCTGTTTTTT.

By sample fraction, this clonotype is medium-sized (0.01 to 0.1%). This chain links TRBV27 with TRBJ2-3, with unresolved D. This CDR3 has 16 residues. V shed 1 base and J shed 1 base, with 12 bases lying between them. Germline V gene data show CDR1 as MNHEY and CDR2 as SMNVEV (reference sequence). This chain's CDR3 is CASSLLDAAGTDTQYF. The CDR3 nucleotides are TGTGCCAGCAGTTTATTGGATGCTGCAGGCACAGATACGCAGTATTTT.